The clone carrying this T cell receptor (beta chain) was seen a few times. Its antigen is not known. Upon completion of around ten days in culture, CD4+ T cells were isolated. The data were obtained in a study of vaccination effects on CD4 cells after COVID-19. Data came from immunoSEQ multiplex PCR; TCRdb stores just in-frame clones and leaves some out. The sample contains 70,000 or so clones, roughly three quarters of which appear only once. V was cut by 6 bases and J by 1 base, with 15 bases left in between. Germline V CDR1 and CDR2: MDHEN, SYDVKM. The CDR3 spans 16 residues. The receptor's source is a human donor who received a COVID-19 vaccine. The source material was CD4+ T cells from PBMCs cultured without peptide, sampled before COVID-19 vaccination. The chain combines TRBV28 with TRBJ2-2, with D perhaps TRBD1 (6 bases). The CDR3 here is CASRHSLGGNTGELFF. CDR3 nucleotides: TGTGCCAGCAGACATTCTTTAGGGGGGAACACCGGGGAGCTGTTTTTT.